The rows below give T cell receptor beta chains drawn from one sample of a study of blood T cell repertoires in COVID-19. Clones were sequenced by immunoSEQ multiplex PCR, and TCRdb holds only the in-frame ones, with some missing. Of 50,000 to 85,000 clones in the sample, about nine tenths were seen once. The sequenced sample consisted of peripheral blood. Receptor source: a human donor in a cohort sampled during active COVID-19. Each CDR3 is given with its conserved first and last residue. The order of the fields is D gene, V gene, clone size, CDR3 length, J gene, CDR3 DNA, CDR3 protein. The D gene is left open where the match is weak. Rows give clone size only sometimes, using once, few, many, or a class for an expanded clone.

d_gene: TRBD1; v_gene: TRBV5-4; abundance: NA; len: 15; j_gene: TRBJ1-1; CDR3nt: TGTGCCAGCAGCCCCGGGACAGGGAGGGATTCTGAAGCTTTCTTT; CDR3aa: CASSPGTGRDSEAFF
d_gene: TRBD1; v_gene: TRBV5-1; abundance: NA; len: 15; j_gene: TRBJ2-7; CDR3nt: TGCGCCAGCAGCTTGGGACAGGGGGCGAAAAGCGAGCAGTACTTC; CDR3aa: CASSLGQGAKSEQYF
d_gene: TRBD2; v_gene: TRBV4-1; abundance: NA; len: 15; j_gene: TRBJ2-3; CDR3nt: TGCGCCAGCAGCCTCAGCGGGGGGTACACAGATACGCAGTATTTT; CDR3aa: CASSLSGGYTDTQYF
d_gene: NA; v_gene: TRBV6-5; abundance: NA; len: 15; j_gene: TRBJ2-3; CDR3nt: TGTGCCAGCAGTTACTCGAATAGGGGTTACGATACGCAGTATTTT; CDR3aa: CASSYSNRGYDTQYF
d_gene: TRBD2; v_gene: TRBV6-2/TRBV6-3; abundance: NA; len: 16; j_gene: TRBJ2-1; CDR3nt: TGTGCCAGCAGTCGGATAGCGGGGGCCGGATACAATGAGCAGTTCTTC; CDR3aa: CASSRIAGAGYNEQFF
d_gene: TRBD1; v_gene: TRBV28; abundance: NA; len: 15; j_gene: TRBJ2-3; CDR3nt: TGTGCCAGCAGTTTTGGCGGGACAGGGTCGGATACGCAGTATTTT; CDR3aa: CASSFGGTGSDTQYF
d_gene: TRBD2; v_gene: TRBV5-1; abundance: NA; len: 15; j_gene: TRBJ2-1; CDR3nt: TGCGCCAGCAGCTTAACTAGCGGGGGTAACAATGAGCAGTTCTTC; CDR3aa: CASSLTSGGNNEQFF
d_gene: TRBD1; v_gene: TRBV4-2; abundance: NA; len: 17; j_gene: TRBJ1-3; CDR3nt: TGTGCCAGCAGCCAAGATCCGACAGGGAACTCTGGAAACACCATATATTTT; CDR3aa: CASSQDPTGNSGNTIYF
d_gene: TRBD2; v_gene: TRBV7-9; abundance: NA; len: 17; j_gene: TRBJ2-1; CDR3nt: TGTGCCAGCAGTTATGGACTAGCGGGAGGGTCTAGGGTTGAGCAGTTCTTC; CDR3aa: CASSYGLAGGSRVEQFF
d_gene: NA; v_gene: TRBV7-2; abundance: NA; len: 15; j_gene: TRBJ2-1; CDR3nt: TGTGCCAGCAGCTTACGAGTGCTAGCAATGAATGAGCAGTTCTTC; CDR3aa: CASSLRVLAMNEQFF
d_gene: TRBD2; v_gene: TRBV29-1; abundance: NA; len: 14; j_gene: TRBJ2-3; CDR3nt: TGCAGCGTTGAAGACGCGCGACTAGCGGATACGCAGTATTTT; CDR3aa: CSVEDARLADTQYF
d_gene: TRBD2; v_gene: TRBV10-3; abundance: few; len: 14; j_gene: TRBJ2-7; CDR3nt: TGTGCCATCAGCCCCGCGGGCACTAGCGACGAGCAGTACTTC; CDR3aa: CAISPAGTSDEQYF
d_gene: NA; v_gene: TRBV10-3; abundance: NA; len: 14; j_gene: TRBJ2-7; CDR3nt: TGTGCCATCAGTGAGGGCCGGGGGAACTACGAGCAGTACTTC; CDR3aa: CAISEGRGNYEQYF
d_gene: NA; v_gene: TRBV5-1; abundance: NA; len: 14; j_gene: TRBJ1-4; CDR3nt: TGCGCCAGCAGCGTGACAGTCACTAATGAAAAACTGTTTTTT; CDR3aa: CASSVTVTNEKLFF
d_gene: TRBD2; v_gene: TRBV5-1; abundance: NA; len: 16; j_gene: TRBJ2-5; CDR3nt: TGCGCCAGCAGCCACCTGACTAGCGGGTACCAAGAGACCCAGTACTTC; CDR3aa: CASSHLTSGYQETQYF
d_gene: NA; v_gene: TRBV7-9; abundance: NA; len: 15; j_gene: TRBJ2-7; CDR3nt: TGTGCCAGCAGCAAACATGACAGGCGGGCCTACGAGCAGTACTTC; CDR3aa: CASSKHDRRAYEQYF
d_gene: NA; v_gene: TRBV6-6; abundance: NA; len: 14; j_gene: TRBJ1-5; CDR3nt: TGTGCCAGCAGTGATACAGGACCAGGGCAGCCCCAGCATTTT; CDR3aa: CASSDTGPGQPQHF
d_gene: NA; v_gene: TRBV5-4; abundance: NA; len: 14; j_gene: TRBJ2-5; CDR3nt: TGTGCCAGCAGTGTCAGGGGCTACCAAGAGACCCAGTACTTC; CDR3aa: CASSVRGYQETQYF
d_gene: NA; v_gene: TRBV5-1; abundance: NA; len: 15; j_gene: TRBJ1-6; CDR3nt: TGCGCCAGCAGCCCCCTACAGGGACGACATTCACCCCTCCACTTT; CDR3aa: CASSPLQGRHSPLHF
d_gene: NA; v_gene: TRBV28; abundance: NA; len: 14; j_gene: TRBJ1-2; CDR3nt: TGTGCCAGCAGTTTACCGTTAGGGGATCTTGGCTACACCTTC; CDR3aa: CASSLPLGDLGYTF
d_gene: TRBD1; v_gene: TRBV12-3/TRBV12-4; abundance: NA; len: 13; j_gene: TRBJ2-7; CDR3nt: TGTGCCAGCAGCCGGGACAGACTCTACGAGCAGTACTTC; CDR3aa: CASSRDRLYEQYF
d_gene: NA; v_gene: TRBV3-1/TRBV3-2; abundance: NA; len: 11; j_gene: TRBJ2-7; CDR3nt: TGTGCCAGCAGCCAATCCAACGAGCAGTACTTC; CDR3aa: CASSQSNEQYF
d_gene: TRBD1; v_gene: TRBV29-1; abundance: NA; len: 14; j_gene: TRBJ1-2; CDR3nt: TGCAGCGTTGATGCAGGCCGGGACAGGGATGGCTACACCTTC; CDR3aa: CSVDAGRDRDGYTF
d_gene: NA; v_gene: TRBV9; abundance: NA; len: 16; j_gene: TRBJ1-6; CDR3nt: TGTGCCAGCAGCCCCCGGGGGAGCTCCTATAATTCACCCCTCCACTTT; CDR3aa: CASSPRGSSYNSPLHF
d_gene: TRBD2; v_gene: TRBV7-3; abundance: NA; len: 16; j_gene: TRBJ2-1; CDR3nt: TGTGCCAGCAGCCCCAGACTAGCGGGAGAACTTACTGAGCAGTTCTTC; CDR3aa: CASSPRLAGELTEQFF
d_gene: TRBD1; v_gene: TRBV2; abundance: NA; len: 16; j_gene: TRBJ1-1; CDR3nt: TGTGCCAGCAGTGAAGACAGGGGATTAGCGAAGACTGAAGCTTTCTTT; CDR3aa: CASSEDRGLAKTEAFF
d_gene: NA; v_gene: TRBV10-2; abundance: NA; len: 15; j_gene: TRBJ2-7; CDR3nt: TGCGCCAGCAGTGAGGGGGCAGAAAGCTCCTACGAGCAGTACTTC; CDR3aa: CASSEGAESSYEQYF
d_gene: NA; v_gene: TRBV12-3/TRBV12-4; abundance: NA; len: 13; j_gene: TRBJ2-1; CDR3nt: TGTGCCAGCAGAGACAAAGCACCCAATGAGCAGTTCTTC; CDR3aa: CASRDKAPNEQFF
d_gene: TRBD2; v_gene: TRBV7-9; abundance: NA; len: 16; j_gene: TRBJ2-1; CDR3nt: TGTGCCAGCAGCTTAGTTGGGACTAGCGCTTACAATGAGCAGTTCTTC; CDR3aa: CASSLVGTSAYNEQFF
d_gene: NA; v_gene: TRBV5-1; abundance: NA; len: 13; j_gene: TRBJ1-2; CDR3nt: TGCGCCAGCAGCTTGGCAGGGAACTATGGCTACACCTTC; CDR3aa: CASSLAGNYGYTF
d_gene: NA; v_gene: TRBV7-9; abundance: NA; len: 16; j_gene: TRBJ2-1; CDR3nt: TGTGCCAGCAGCTTAGTTGGTCGGCAGGCCTACAATGAGCAGTTCTTC; CDR3aa: CASSLVGRQAYNEQFF
d_gene: NA; v_gene: TRBV6-1; abundance: few; len: 13; j_gene: TRBJ1-5; CDR3nt: TGTGCCAGCAGTGAGAGGGGGGGCCAGCCCCAGCATTTT; CDR3aa: CASSERGGQPQHF
d_gene: NA; v_gene: TRBV7-6; abundance: NA; len: 16; j_gene: TRBJ2-3; CDR3nt: TGTGCCAGCAGCCCCCCAGGTGGAGGATTCGGGGATACGCAGTATTTT; CDR3aa: CASSPPGGGFGDTQYF
d_gene: NA; v_gene: TRBV13; abundance: NA; len: 17; j_gene: TRBJ2-3; CDR3nt: TGTGCCAGCAGCTTTCCCCGTGGGGGCGCGGGTAAAGATACGCAGTATTTT; CDR3aa: CASSFPRGGAGKDTQYF
d_gene: NA; v_gene: TRBV30; abundance: few; len: 15; j_gene: TRBJ1-1; CDR3nt: TGTGCCTGGAAGGCAGGGGCCCTAATGAACACTGAAGCTTTCTTT; CDR3aa: CAWKAGALMNTEAFF
d_gene: TRBD1; v_gene: TRBV28; abundance: once; len: 14; j_gene: TRBJ1-5; CDR3nt: TGTGCCAGCAGTTTCGGGACAGGGGTTCAGCCCCAGCATTTT; CDR3aa: CASSFGTGVQPQHF
d_gene: NA; v_gene: TRBV9; abundance: NA; len: 14; j_gene: TRBJ2-7; CDR3nt: TGTGCCAGCAGCGTAACTTGGGCCTCCTACGAGCAGTACTTC; CDR3aa: CASSVTWASYEQYF
d_gene: TRBD1; v_gene: TRBV28; abundance: few; len: 15; j_gene: TRBJ2-2; CDR3nt: TGTGCCAGCAACCCAGGGGGCGCGGGTACCGGGGAGCTGTTTTTT; CDR3aa: CASNPGGAGTGELFF
d_gene: NA; v_gene: TRBV13; abundance: NA; len: 16; j_gene: TRBJ2-5; CDR3nt: TGTGCCAGCAGCTTGGACCCTGGACAGAAAAAAGAGACCCAGTACTTC; CDR3aa: CASSLDPGQKKETQYF
d_gene: TRBD2; v_gene: TRBV7-3; abundance: NA; len: 15; j_gene: TRBJ2-1; CDR3nt: TGTGCCAGCAGCTTAACGGCGGGAGGGCGGATTGAGCAGTTCTTC; CDR3aa: CASSLTAGGRIEQFF
d_gene: NA; v_gene: TRBV19; abundance: NA; len: 14; j_gene: TRBJ1-2; CDR3nt: TGTGCCAGTAGTACCGAGACGGGCACGGGGGGCTACACCTTC; CDR3aa: CASSTETGTGGYTF
d_gene: TRBD2; v_gene: TRBV6-2/TRBV6-3; abundance: NA; len: 18; j_gene: TRBJ2-1; CDR3nt: TGTGCCAGCAGTAAACTAGCGGGAGGCCCTGTGTTACTCAATGAGCAGTTCTTC; CDR3aa: CASSKLAGGPVLLNEQFF
d_gene: TRBD1; v_gene: TRBV6-5; abundance: many; len: 13; j_gene: TRBJ1-4; CDR3nt: TGTGCCAGCAGACGGGACAGTAATGAAAAACTGTTTTTT; CDR3aa: CASRRDSNEKLFF
d_gene: TRBD2; v_gene: TRBV2; abundance: NA; len: 15; j_gene: TRBJ2-5; CDR3nt: TGTGCCGGCACGCCCGGGACTAGCGGCCAAGAGACCCAGTACTTC; CDR3aa: CAGTPGTSGQETQYF
d_gene: TRBD1; v_gene: TRBV19; abundance: NA; len: 17; j_gene: TRBJ2-4; CDR3nt: TGTGCCAGTAGTCTCCTTGGGACAGGCTTAGCCAAAAACATTCAGTACTTC; CDR3aa: CASSLLGTGLAKNIQYF
d_gene: NA; v_gene: TRBV18; abundance: NA; len: 15; j_gene: TRBJ1-3; CDR3nt: TGTGCCAGCTCACCACGGCAGGGATCCGGAAACACCATATATTTT; CDR3aa: CASSPRQGSGNTIYF
d_gene: NA; v_gene: TRBV6-5; abundance: NA; len: 14; j_gene: TRBJ1-2; CDR3nt: TGTGCCAGCAGCTCCGCGGGGGCGAACTATGGCTACACCTTC; CDR3aa: CASSSAGANYGYTF
d_gene: TRBD1; v_gene: TRBV11-2; abundance: NA; len: 13; j_gene: TRBJ2-1; CDR3nt: TGTGCCAGCAGCCCAGGGACAGCCAATGAGCAGTTCTTC; CDR3aa: CASSPGTANEQFF
d_gene: NA; v_gene: TRBV28; abundance: NA; len: 13; j_gene: TRBJ1-2; CDR3nt: TGTGCCAGCAGCAGGGGTTTAAGCGATGGCTACACCTTC; CDR3aa: CASSRGLSDGYTF
d_gene: TRBD2; v_gene: TRBV2; abundance: NA; len: 17; j_gene: TRBJ2-3; CDR3nt: TGTGCCAGCAGTGGCCCCCCCGGCGGGACTAGGGAAGATACGCAGTATTTT; CDR3aa: CASSGPPGGTREDTQYF
d_gene: TRBD2; v_gene: TRBV7-2; abundance: NA; len: 17; j_gene: TRBJ2-1; CDR3nt: TGTGCCAGCAGCTTAGTGGGGACTAGCGGGGGGGCAGATGAGCAGTTCTTC; CDR3aa: CASSLVGTSGGADEQFF
d_gene: NA; v_gene: TRBV4-3; abundance: NA; len: 18; j_gene: TRBJ2-2; CDR3nt: TGCGCCAGCAGCCTCTCCCGAGCCGGGACTCAGAACACCGGGGAGCTGTTTTTT; CDR3aa: CASSLSRAGTQNTGELFF
d_gene: NA; v_gene: TRBV3-1/TRBV3-2; abundance: NA; len: 14; j_gene: TRBJ2-7; CDR3nt: TGTGCCAGCAGCCAAGCTGGACATTCCTACGAGCAGTACTTC; CDR3aa: CASSQAGHSYEQYF
d_gene: TRBD2; v_gene: TRBV30; abundance: NA; len: 15; j_gene: TRBJ2-5; CDR3nt: TGTGCCTGGAGCGCTAGCGGGAGGTCCGGGGAGACCCAGTACTTC; CDR3aa: CAWSASGRSGETQYF
d_gene: TRBD1; v_gene: TRBV5-5; abundance: NA; len: 15; j_gene: TRBJ2-7; CDR3nt: TGTGCCAGCAGCAAATCTCCGGGACAGCCTTACGAGCAGTACTTC; CDR3aa: CASSKSPGQPYEQYF
d_gene: NA; v_gene: TRBV6-2/TRBV6-3; abundance: NA; len: 13; j_gene: TRBJ2-1; CDR3nt: TGTGCCAGCAGTTACGCCCGGAGCAGTGAGCAGTTCTTC; CDR3aa: CASSYARSSEQFF
d_gene: NA; v_gene: TRBV15; abundance: NA; len: 16; j_gene: TRBJ2-3; CDR3nt: TGTGCCACCAGCAGAGATGCTGGGGAGCGTACAGATACGCAGTATTTT; CDR3aa: CATSRDAGERTDTQYF
d_gene: TRBD2; v_gene: TRBV5-4; abundance: NA; len: 16; j_gene: TRBJ2-2; CDR3nt: TGTGCCAGCAGCAGACTAGCGGGGGGTAGTACCGGGGAGCTGTTTTTT; CDR3aa: CASSRLAGGSTGELFF
d_gene: NA; v_gene: TRBV13; abundance: NA; len: 14; j_gene: TRBJ1-6; CDR3nt: TGTGCCAGCAGCTTGGGGCACAGGGACTCACCCCTCCACTTT; CDR3aa: CASSLGHRDSPLHF